This paragraph covers one TCR beta chain sequence. Only a few counts were recorded for this clonotype. Its antigen remains unidentified. No base quality values were provided; no much bigger clone lies one nucleotide off. Genomic DNA extracted from peripheral blood, rather than sorted cells or RNA, was used as the source for amplification of TCR beta rearrangements. The sample belongs to a study of T cell repertoires in aging, cancer and after chemotherapy (dated by TCRdb to between 2018 and 2020). About the investigation overall: Six donor age groups were covered, ranging from 30 or younger up to 70 or older, and each group contained at least three individuals. Alongside 95 to 100 healthy donors serving as a reference group, the cohort included approximately 220 cancer patients, of whom roughly 92 had hematological cancers and about 130 had solid cancers. Peripheral blood TCR beta repertoires from healthy donors and cancer patients were profiled to examine immunoaging and T cell reconstitution after chemotherapy. In total, the full dataset held about 8.8 million TCR reads. In the hematological group, paired pre- and post-chemotherapy samples were obtained from chronic lymphocytic leukemia patients treated with fludarabine- or bendamustine-based regimens.

Rearranged TRB sequences spanning V, D and J segments were amplified by multiplex touch-down PCR using a mixed TRB-A/B primer pool. Illumina adapters and sample indices were added to the amplicons in two consecutive PCR reactions performed with Phusion HS II polymerase. Amplicons were gel-purified with the NucleoSpin Gel and PCR Clean-up kit, then checked with Qubit and an Agilent 2100 Bioanalyzer. The libraries were sequenced on an Illumina MiSeq with 600-cycle, single-indexed, paired-end runs. For the original study's pipeline: MiXCR versions 2.12 and 3.0.5 were used to process TRB sequences. Each unique CDR3 nucleotide sequence was counted as one clone, and only productive sequences with at least two reads were retained. Shannon diversity, evenness, clonality (one minus evenness), and alpha-parameterized diversity profiles from alpha 0 to 5 were included as repertoire metrics. Generation probabilities of clones in paired pre- and post-chemotherapy samples were computed with the IGoR algorithm. TCRdb trimmed public reads at Q25 via fastp, called clones via MiXCR and kept in-frame beta chains. For every CDR3 protein sequence, its rows merge into one entry that carries the most common genes and DNA. For this entry, the V and J calls and clone size follow TCRdb and not the study's own pipeline. Across this sample there are about 4,400 distinct CDR3 sequences, with just under 40% seen only once. The ten most abundant clones make up roughly 3.6% of the sample.

What the work shows at the level of the full study, not this receptor alone: Significantly lower blood TCR diversity and higher clonality were observed in untreated patients with hematological or solid cancers than in age-matched healthy donors. An increase in median generation probability over the chemotherapy interval was observed in both cancer cohorts, suggesting that the repertoire was reconstituted through rebound thymic output. Lymphoid organ infiltration was present in the hematological cancer patients, and this infiltration may itself impair thymic emigration or the expansion of peripheral T cells. It was noted by the authors that conclusions about immunological memory after chemotherapy cannot be drawn from the repertoire data. Declining TCR diversity with age in healthy donors was mainly explained by loss of richness; in cancer patients, loss of evenness also contributed.

CDR1 KGHSH and CDR2 LQKENI are derived from the germline V gene. The germline V and J ends show losses of 4 bases and 2 bases respectively, and no gene match explains 5 bases of the junction. The CDR3 holds 15 amino acids from the cysteine to the phenylalanine. Only the CDR3 DNA stays, 45 bases, in frame from base 1. The sequence links TRBV18 to TRBJ1-2; 9 central nucleotides agree with TRBD1. The sample was blood. The TCR comes from a human donor with a blood cancer. In nucleotide form, the sequence is TGTGCCAGCTCACTGGGACAGGGAGGGAACTATGGCTACACCTTC. Its amino acids are CASSLGQGGNYGYTF.